Presented here are 19 T cell receptor beta chains from one specimen sequenced in a study of blood T cell repertoires in COVID-19. Using immunoSEQ multiplex PCR, the repertoire was profiled, and TCRdb retains in-frame clones only, with some absent. The sample has 150,000 to 200,000 clones; roughly 85% are singletons. Source material: PBMCs or T cells enriched from blood (not recorded which). Receptors originate from a woman between 18 and 30 years old who had recovered from COVID-19.

The J gene is TRBJ1-2, the V gene TRBV14; D unresolved. V was clipped by 0 bases and J by 4 bases, with 12 bases between them. The CDR3 extends over 15 amino acids. CDR1 is SGHDN, CDR2 FVKESK, per germline. CDR3 protein: CASSQDIWQIYGYTF. The CDR3 DNA reads as TGTGCCAGCAGCCAAGATATATGGCAGATCTATGGCTACACCTTC.

V usage is TRBV5-1 and J usage is TRBJ1-6; 11 bases line up with TRBD1. V lost 0 bases and J lost 12; bases outside the gene matches: 5. Germline CDR1 is SGHRS and CDR2 is YFSETQ. This CDR3 is built from 15 residues. The CDR3 here is CASSLADRGHEPLHF. In DNA, the CDR3 is TGCGCCAGCAGCTTGGCGGACAGGGGGCATGAACCCCTCCACTTT.

This chain connects TRBV15 to TRBJ1-2; TRBD1 matches at 10 bases. The V segment lost 4 bases and the J segment 2 bases; nucleotides outside the gene matches: 7. Germline CDR1 reads LNHNV; CDR2 reads YYDKDF (reference sequence). The CDR3 covers 16 residues. This CDR3 reads CATSTLGQGVNYGYTF. The CDR3 region has the DNA TGTGCCACCAGCACCCTTGGACAGGGGGTAAACTATGGCTACACCTTC.

This clone was seen a handful of times. The chain carries TRBV19 and TRBJ1-2; D uncertain. The CDR3 is 13 amino acids. V was cut by 8 bases and J by 6 bases, with 16 bases left in between. Germline V gene lookup returns CDR1 LNHDA and CDR2 SQIVND (reference sequence). The CDR3 is CASRTAGINGYTF. The CDR3, as DNA: TGTGCCAGTCGGACCGCCGGGATTAATGGCTACACCTTC.

In this sample, this clone turned up a few times. CDR3 loop: CASSQPGGGNEKLFF. As DNA, the CDR3 is TGCGCCAGCAGCCAGCCTGGGGGAGGTAATGAAAAACTGTTTTTT. The chain has TRBV4-3 and TRBJ1-4, with a weak D call TRBD1 (5 bases). Trimming removed 3 bases at V and 4 bases at J, with 12 bases between. This CDR3 contains 15 residues. In germline, CDR1 is LGHNA, CDR2 YSLEER.

The chain employs TRBV2 and TRBJ1-3; D ambiguous. V was pared by 1 base and J by 4 bases, with 11 bases between. From germline, CDR1 is SNHLY and CDR2 FYNNEI. CDR3 length equals 15 residues. The CDR3: CASSEGAGGGNTIYF. The CDR3 DNA is TGTGCCAGCAGTGAAGGGGCAGGAGGGGGAAACACCATATATTTT.

The V call is TRBV4-1, the J call TRBJ2-3; perhaps TRBD2 as D (6 bases). The CDR3 loop spans 18 amino acids. Germline CDR1 reads MGHRA; CDR2 reads YSYEKL. Trimming pared 0 bases from V and 0 bases from J, leaving 16 bases between. The CDR3 here is CASSQDPNSGTSTDTQYF. The CDR3 DNA reads TGCGCCAGCAGCCAAGATCCCAACTCCGGGACTAGCACAGATACGCAGTATTTT.

This clone came up once. This chain uses TRBV30 with TRBJ1-5; TRBD1 is a possible D gene (6 bases). The germline V gene has CDR1 GTSNPN and CDR2 SVGIG (reference sequence). The CDR3 spans 16 residues. The V gene lost 2 bases and the J gene lost 3 bases, with 17 bases spanning the gap. CDR3 sequence: CAWSYNDRRTNQPQHF. The DNA of the CDR3 is TGTGCCTGGAGTTATAATGACAGGAGGACCAATCAGCCCCAGCATTTT. The full variable domain, completed using reference TRBV30 and TRBJ1-5, is SQTIHQWPATLVQPVGSPLSLECTVEGTSNPNLYWYRQAAGRGLQLLFYSVGIGQISSEVPQNLSASRPQDRQFILSSKKLLLSDSGFYLCAWSYNDRRTNQPQHFGDGTRLSIL.

This clone has a single count. This chain joins TRBV28 and TRBJ1-1, with D possibly being TRBD1 (5 bases). The CDR3 extends over 12 amino acids. Germline assignment: CDR1 MDHEN and CDR2 SYDVKM. V was cut by 2 bases and J by 11 bases, with 12 bases left in between. DNA for the CDR3: TGTGCCAGCAGTTTAGGGGGACTCGGGGCTTTCTTT. It codes for CASSLGGLGAFF.

V gene TRBV19 combines with J gene TRBJ1-1; no clear D. The CDR3 loop spans 14 amino acids. Trimming took off 4 bases at V and 0 bases at J, with 9 bases between the two ends. Germline CDR1 and CDR2: LNHDA and SQIVND (reference sequence). The CDR3 bases are TGTGCCAGTAGTAACGGTCCGATGAACACTGAAGCTTTCTTT. The encoded protein is CASSNGPMNTEAFF.

The CDR3 bases are TGTGCCAGCAGTTCACTGCCAGGGCGTTACGAGCAGTACTTC. Encoded protein: CASSSLPGRYEQYF. The rearrangement joins TRBV27 to TRBJ2-7; possibly TRBD1 for D (5 bases). CDR1 and CDR2 from the germline V gene are MNHEY and SMNVEV (reference sequence). The CDR3 totals 14 residues. V was pared by 4 bases and J by 4 bases, with 14 bases between.

This chain joins TRBV19 and TRBJ2-3; TRBD2 matches 9 bases. Germline V gene lookup returns CDR1 LNHDA and CDR2 SQIVND (reference sequence). The length of the CDR3 is 15 residues. Unmatched junction bases numbered 12, after V lost 5 bases and J lost 9 bases. The CDR3 sequence: CASSVASGIYGTQYF. The CDR3 region has the DNA TGTGCCAGTAGTGTGGCTAGCGGGATTTACGGGACGCAGTATTTT.

The chain uses TRBV6-5 and TRBJ2-2; maybe TRBD2 (6 bases). The V gene lost 6 bases and the J gene lost 6 bases, with 11 bases spanning the gap. This CDR3 spans 13 amino acids. Germline-derived CDR1 and CDR2 are MNHEY and SVGAGI. CDR3 amino acids: CASSLTGAGELFF. The CDR3 DNA reads TGTGCCAGCAGCCTCACGGGGGCCGGGGAGCTGTTTTTT.

The CDR3 region is CASRDLAGGPGSWSDTQYF. CDR3 in DNA: TGTGCCAGCAGGGATCTAGCGGGGGGGCCAGGGAGCTGGTCAGATACGCAGTATTTT. This sequence joins TRBV2 and TRBJ2-3; 12 bases agree with TRBD2. The CDR3 is 19 residues long. V shed 6 bases and J 4 bases; nucleotides not matched to a gene: 17. Germline-derived CDR1 and CDR2 are SNHLY and FYNNEI.

The chain carries TRBV10-1 and TRBJ2-7, with D uncertain. The CDR3 is made up of 14 amino acids. V shed 5 bases and J shed 3 bases, with 14 bases lying between them. Germline-derived CDR1 and CDR2 are WNHNN and SYGVQD (reference sequence). CDR3 loop: CASSNGVPVYEQYF. For the CDR3, the DNA is TGCGCCAGCAGTAACGGAGTCCCTGTCTACGAGCAGTACTTC.

This chain connects TRBV28 to TRBJ2-4; 8 nucleotides agree with TRBD1. The CDR3 has 12 residues. V was pared by 6 bases and J by 7 bases, with 2 bases of the junction left unmatched. Germline values: CDR1 MDHEN, CDR2 SYDVKM. CDR3 DNA sequence: TGTGCCAGCAGCCGGACAGGGAACATTCAGTACTTC. Amino acid sequence: CASSRTGNIQYF. The entire variable domain, with the rest obtained from reference TRBV28 and TRBJ2-4, is as follows: DVKVTQSSRYLVKRTGEKVFLECVQDMDHENMFWYRQDPGLGLRLIYFSYDVKMKEKGDIPEGYSVSREKKERFSLILESASTNQTSMYLCASSRTGNIQYFGAGTRLSVL.

V usage is TRBV10-3 and J usage is TRBJ1-3; D is unclear. This CDR3 spans 14 amino acids. Trimming took 10 bases from V and 0 from J, leaving 13 bases between them. Germline CDR1 is ENHRY and CDR2 is SYGVKD. The CDR3 spells CATTNFSSGNTIYF. The CDR3 DNA reads TGTGCCACCACTAACTTTAGCTCTGGAAACACCATATATTTT.

The chain carries TRBV7-9 and TRBJ1-4, with 7 bases matching TRBD1. Per germline, CDR1 SEHNR and CDR2 FQNEAQ (reference sequence). The V segment lost 8 bases and the J segment 8 bases; nucleotides outside the gene matches: 11. The CDR3 is 14 amino acids. This chain's CDR3 is CASHRGTVGEKLFF. The DNA for the CDR3 is TGTGCCAGCCACCGGGGGACAGTAGGGGAAAAACTGTTTTTT.

V and J are TRBV9 and TRBJ1-1; D may be TRBD1 (5 bases). Trimming cost V 6 bases and J 4 bases, with 19 bases left between them. CDR3 length: 15 residues. CDR1 is SGDLS, CDR2 YYNGEE, per germline. Here the CDR3 DNA reads TGTGCCAGCACCACCCAGGGAAATCAGGGCACTGAAGCTTTCTTT. It codes for CASTTQGNQGTEAFF.